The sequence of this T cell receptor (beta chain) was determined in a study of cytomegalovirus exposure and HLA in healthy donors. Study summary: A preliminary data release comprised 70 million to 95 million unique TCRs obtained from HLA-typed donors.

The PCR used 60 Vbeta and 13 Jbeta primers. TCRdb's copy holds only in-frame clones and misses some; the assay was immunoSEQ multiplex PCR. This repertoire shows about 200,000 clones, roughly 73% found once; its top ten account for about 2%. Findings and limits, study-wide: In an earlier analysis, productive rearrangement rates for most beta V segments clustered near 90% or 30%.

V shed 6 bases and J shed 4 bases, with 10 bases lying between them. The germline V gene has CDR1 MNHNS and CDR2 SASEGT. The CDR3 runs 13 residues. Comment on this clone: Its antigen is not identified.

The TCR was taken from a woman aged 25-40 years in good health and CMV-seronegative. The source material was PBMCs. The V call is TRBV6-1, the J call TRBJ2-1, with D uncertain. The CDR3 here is CASSGRTYNEQFF. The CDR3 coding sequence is TGTGCCAGCAGCGGTAGAACGTACAATGAGCAGTTCTTC.